The 22 T cell receptor beta chains in this list originate from one sample, sequenced in a study of Ad26.COV2.S vaccination and SARS-CoV-2 variants (dated by TCRdb to about 2021). The library was prepared using the immunoSEQ multiplex PCR assay. TCRdb mirrors the immuneACCESS table, restricted to in-frame sequences. Some clones are absent from its copies; in checked studies, under half trace to an unresolved V gene, and the reason for the others is unknown. The sample table holds 290,000 or so clones, of which over 75% were seen once. The ten biggest clones cover about 3.6% of the sample. The treatment or condition label, as the study defines it: over 15 received Ad26.COV2.S at low or high dose, single or two shots; about 5 received placebo; per-sample allocation not given. For vaccine and placebo recipients, repertoires were sequenced using samples collected on day 63 after the first injection.

The material sequenced was peripheral blood, taken in a trial of Ad26.COV2.S vaccine versus placebo. The receptors originated from a person between 18 and 59 years old who received the Ad26.COV2.S COVID-19 vaccine or a placebo.

The J gene is TRBJ2-7, the V gene TRBV6-5, with TRBD1 matching 10 bases. The CDR3 extends over 13 amino acids. V lost 8 bases to trimming and J lost 4 bases; unmatched junction nucleotides: 5. Per germline, CDR1 MNHEY and CDR2 SVGAGI. The CDR3 DNA reads as TGTGCCAGCCTGAAGGGACAGGGGTACGAGCAGTACTTC. This codes for CASLKGQGYEQYF.

The chain has TRBV6-2 or TRBV6-3 and TRBJ1-1, with a possible D match to TRBD1 (6 bases). CDR1 is MNHEY and CDR2 is SVGEGT in the germline V gene. The CDR3 loop spans 14 amino acids. V gave up 2 bases and J gave up 4 bases, with 11 bases separating them. The CDR3 DNA sequence: TGTGCCAGCAGTTACGGGGGGGCCGGCACTGAAGCTTTCTTT. This codes for CASSYGGAGTEAFF.

Concerning this clone itself: The sample has other DNA sequences that encode this CDR3 too. The chain joins TRBV11-2 to TRBJ2-7; 9 bases are shared with TRBD1. There are 14 residues in the CDR3. The germline V gene has CDR1 SGHAT and CDR2 FQNNGV. V shed 5 bases and J 2 bases; nucleotides not matched to a gene: 4. CDR3 sequence reads: CASSPRTGAYEQYF. DNA for the CDR3: TGTGCCAGCAGCCCCAGGACAGGGGCCTACGAGCAGTACTTC. The full variable domain, its missing parts supplied by reference TRBV11-2 and TRBJ2-7, is EAGVAQSPRYKIIEKRQSVAFWCNPISGHATLYWYQQILGQGPKLLIQFQNNGVVDDSQLPKDRFSAERLKGVDSTLKIQPAKLEDSAVYLCASSPRTGAYEQYFGPGTRLTVT.

The genes are TRBV6-5 and TRBJ2-2; 7 bases fit TRBD1. Germline-derived CDR1 and CDR2 are MNHEY and SVGAGI. This CDR3 spans 16 amino acids. V dropped 2 bases and J dropped 5; count of bases not matched to a gene: 8. CDR3 amino acids: CASSYTGTVKTGELFF. CDR3 sequence (DNA): TGTGCCAGCAGTTACACCGGGACAGTCAAGACCGGGGAGCTGTTTTTT.

The J gene is TRBJ2-7, the V gene TRBV7-2, with D tentatively TRBD1 (5 bases). V was trimmed by 3 bases and J by 2 bases, leaving 14 bases between them. The CDR3 totals 15 residues. CDR1 SGHTA and CDR2 FQGNSA come from the germline V gene. The CDR3 sequence: CASSFGFTGTYEQYF. Here the CDR3 DNA reads TGTGCCAGCAGCTTCGGGTTTACAGGCACCTACGAGCAGTACTTC. The full variable domain, its missing parts supplied by reference TRBV7-2 and TRBJ2-7, is GAGVSQSPSNKVTEKGKDVELRCDPISGHTALYWYRQSLGQGLEFLIYFQGNSAPDKSGLPSDRFSAERTGGSVSTLTIQRTQQEDSAVYLCASSFGFTGTYEQYFGPGTRLTVT.

The genes are TRBV28 and TRBJ2-1; D could derive from TRBD1 or TRBD2 (7 bases each). This CDR3 contains 14 residues. CDR1 MDHEN and CDR2 SYDVKM come from the germline V gene. Trimming removed 2 bases from V and 10 bases from J, with 15 bases in between. CDR3 in DNA: TGTGCCAGCAGTTTAACTCATCAGGGGGGGGAGCAGTTCTTC. This sequence encodes CASSLTHQGGEQFF.

The V call is TRBV6-5, the J call TRBJ1-2; maybe TRBD1 (6 bases). CDR3 length: 15 amino acids. The V end lost 0 bases, the J end lost 4 bases, and 12 bases lay between the germline ends. The germline CDR1 and CDR2 sequences are MNHEY and SVGAGI. The CDR3 DNA follows: TGTGCCAGCAGTTACTCAACAGGGCCCTCCTATGGCTACACCTTC. This codes for CASSYSTGPSYGYTF.

This clone was picked up a small number of times. The rearrangement links TRBV5-6 to TRBJ2-4, with 9 bases identical to TRBD1. The CDR3 has 16 residues. Trimming cost V 1 base and J 4 bases; bases outside gene matches: 6. Germline V gives CDR1 SGHDT, CDR2 YYEEEE. The DNA for the CDR3 is TGTGCCAGCAGCTTGAAACCGGGACAGGGAAAAAACATTCAGTACTTC. This gives the protein CASSLKPGQGKNIQYF.

The rearrangement links TRBV19 to TRBJ2-7; 9 positions match TRBD1. V lost 6 bases, J lost 0 bases, and 12 bases stayed unmatched. This CDR3 spans 17 amino acids. The germline gives CDR1 LNHDA, CDR2 SQIVND (reference sequence). The CDR3 spells CASRWEGDRVNSYEQYF. Written as DNA, the CDR3 is TGTGCCAGTAGGTGGGAGGGGGACAGGGTTAACTCCTACGAGCAGTACTTC.

The V and J genes are TRBV18 and TRBJ2-7; 8 bases fit TRBD2. This CDR3 comprises 15 residues. V gave up 3 bases and J gave up 3 bases; unmatched junction bases: 7. CDR1 and CDR2 from the germline V gene are KGHSH and LQKENI. The CDR3 DNA follows: TGTGCCAGCTCACCTTCCGGGACTAGTGGCTACGAGCAGTACTTC. Protein: CASSPSGTSGYEQYF.

CDR3 sequence (DNA): TGCAGTTCCCGGTGGGGGGAAGAAGCTTTCTTT. This gives the protein CSSRWGEEAFF. The V and J genes are TRBV20-1 and TRBJ1-1; tentative D call: TRBD1 (5 bases). Trimming shortened V by 8 bases and J by 8 bases, and 15 bases separated the two germline ends. In germline, CDR1 is DFQATT, CDR2 SNEGSKA (reference sequence). This CDR3 spans 11 amino acids.

This clone has a single count. V gene TRBV19 combines with J gene TRBJ2-2, with TRBD2 matching over 10 bases. This CDR3 is 17 amino acids long. The V and J ends lost 0 bases and 4 bases, in that order; junction bases with no gene match: 5. Germline V gene sequence: CDR1 LNHDA, CDR2 SQIVND (reference sequence). The CDR3 sequence is CASSIDVASGSTGELFF. The DNA for the CDR3 is TGTGCCAGTAGTATAGATGTGGCTAGCGGGAGCACCGGGGAGCTGTTTTTT.

The chain is built from TRBV7-9 and TRBJ1-1, with 7 bases fitting TRBD1. Unmatched junction bases numbered 14, after V lost 5 bases and J lost 8 bases. This CDR3 has 15 amino acids. Germline CDR1 is SEHNR and CDR2 is FQNEAQ (reference sequence). In DNA form, the CDR3 reads TGTGCCAGCAGCCCTGCGACAGGGACCTATCTAGAAGCTTTCTTT. Translated: CASSPATGTYLEAFF.

The chain employs TRBV7-2 and TRBJ2-5, with D uncertain. From germline, CDR1 is SGHTA and CDR2 FQGNSA. The CDR3 runs to 13 residues. The V end lost 1 base, the J end lost 4 bases, and 7 bases lay between the germline ends. CDR3 DNA: TGTGCCAGCAGCTTAGGATGGCGAGAGACCCAGTACTTC. The encoded protein is CASSLGWRETQYF.

The chain links TRBV5-6 to TRBJ2-3, with D possibly TRBD2 on 5 matching bases. Trimming pared 7 bases from V and 8 bases from J, leaving 20 bases between. CDR1 and CDR2 (germline): SGHDT, YYEEEE. This CDR3 has 14 amino acids. The CDR3 protein is CASASEGPFSTQYF. In nucleotides, the CDR3 is TGTGCCAGCGCCTCCGAGGGCCCCTTTTCTACGCAGTATTTT. Combining the CDR3 with reference TRBV5-6 and TRBJ2-3 gives the whole variable domain DAGVTQSPTHLIKTRGQQVTLRCSPKSGHDTVSWYQQALGQGPQFIFQYYEEEERQRGNFPDRFSGHQFPNYSSELNVNALLLGDSALYLCASASEGPFSTQYFGPGTRLTVL.

This chain links TRBV30 with TRBJ1-1, with D possibly TRBD1 on 5 matching bases. Trimming left V 3 bases short and J 1 base short, with 12 bases between. The CDR3 spans 14 residues. Germline CDR1 GTSNPN, CDR2 SVGIG (reference sequence). This CDR3 is CAWRGGLQNTEAFF. DNA for the CDR3: TGTGCCTGGAGGGGGGGACTCCAGAACACTGAAGCTTTCTTT.

The chain uses TRBV30 and TRBJ1-5, with 7 positions matching TRBD1. The germline V gene encodes CDR1 GTSNPN and CDR2 SVGIG (reference sequence). Germline trimming cut 0 bases from V and 3 bases from J; bases unmatched to any gene: 5. CDR3 length: 15 residues. CDR3 loop: CAWSVQGKNNQPQHF. As DNA, the CDR3 is TGTGCCTGGAGTGTACAGGGGAAGAACAATCAGCCCCAGCATTTT. Based on the CDR3 plus reference TRBV30 and TRBJ1-5, the full variable domain is SQTIHQWPATLVQPVGSPLSLECTVEGTSNPNLYWYRQAAGRGLQLLFYSVGIGQISSEVPQNLSASRPQDRQFILSSKKLLLSDSGFYLCAWSVQGKNNQPQHFGDGTRLSIL.

This clone was seen just once. The J gene is TRBJ2-1, the V gene TRBV15; 10 bases map to TRBD2. The germline V gene has CDR1 LNHNV and CDR2 YYDKDF (reference sequence). The CDR3 is made up of 16 amino acids. Trimming cost V 0 bases and J 9 bases; bases outside gene matches: 8. As DNA, the CDR3 is TGTGCCACCAGCAGAGATCTAGCGGGGGTCGGGGTTGAGCAGTTCTTC. It specifies CATSRDLAGVGVEQFF.

This chain links TRBV15 with TRBJ1-2, with D uncertain. Trimming took 3 bases from V and 8 from J, leaving 19 bases between them. The CDR3 runs to 15 residues. Germline V gene lookup returns CDR1 LNHNV and CDR2 YYDKDF (reference sequence). CDR3 sequence (DNA): TGTGCCACCAGCAGTGGAGTCGTTAGGTTTCAGGGCTACACCTTC. Translation: CATSSGVVRFQGYTF.

V gene TRBV2 combines with J gene TRBJ1-5, with 7 bases that match TRBD1. The CDR3 spans 20 residues. The germline V gene encodes CDR1 SNHLY and CDR2 FYNNEI. J was trimmed by 4 bases and V by 5 bases; bases with no gene match: 23. CDR3 nucleotide sequence: TGTGCCAGCAGTTATTTCCCCCAAAGAACAGACAGGGTAGCAAATCAGCCCCAGCATTTT. It codes for CASSYFPQRTDRVANQPQHF.

The chain uses TRBV18 and TRBJ1-5; tentative D call: TRBD1 (5 bases). Trimming shortened V by 2 bases and J by 7 bases, and 15 bases separated the two germline ends. Germline assignment: CDR1 KGHSH and CDR2 LQKENI. The CDR3 is made up of 15 amino acids. The CDR3 spells CASSPTRQTWQPQHF. CDR3 nucleotide sequence: TGTGCCAGCTCACCAACCCGACAGACTTGGCAGCCCCAGCATTTT.

This clone was observed once. The rearrangement uses TRBV12-5 and TRBJ2-1, with D possibly matching TRBD1 (6 bases). CDR1 and CDR2 from the germline V gene are LGHNT and FRNRAP. The CDR3 is 14 amino acids. V was cut by 1 base and J by 2 bases, with 6 bases left in between. CDR3 DNA sequence: TGTGCTAGTGGTTTGGGGGGGCCCTACAATGAGCAGTTCTTC. This translates into CASGLGGPYNEQFF.